The rows below give T cell receptor beta chains drawn from one sample of a study of immune heterogeneity within non-small cell lung tumors. TCRdb re-called the multiplex PCR reads through MiXCR, storing one row per CDR3 protein. The sample consists of some 5,500 distinct CDR3 sequences, 18% of them appearing once. Sequenced input: lung tumor tissue. These receptors originate from a man in his forties with non-small cell lung cancer. The CDR3 runs from the conserved cysteine through the conserved F or W. The order of the fields is J gene, D gene, clone size, V gene, CDR3 DNA, CDR3 protein. A D gene is named only where the DNA matches it firmly. Clone sizes are given selectively: once, few, many, or a class where the clone is expanded.

TRBJ1-2	TRBD1	large	TRBV6-1	TGTGCCAGCAGCGACAGGGCGGGCGGCTACACCTTC	CASSDRAGGYTF
TRBJ2-5	TRBD2	many	TRBV6-1	TGTGCCAGCAGTGGGACTAGCGGGGGGGTCCAAGAGACCCAGTACTTC	CASSGTSGGVQETQYF
TRBJ2-2	TRBD2	medium-sized	TRBV12-3/TRBV12-4	TGTGCCAGCAGGTTTACTAGCGCCAACACCGGGGAGCTGTTTTTT	CASRFTSANTGELFF
TRBJ2-7	NA	large	TRBV13	TGTGCCAGCAGCTTAGAGCCGTCTTCCTACGAGCAGTACTTC	CASSLEPSSYEQYF
TRBJ2-7	TRBD1	medium-sized	TRBV12-3/TRBV12-4	TGTGCCAGCACCCCTCGGCCGGGACAGAAGTACGAGCAGTACTTC	CASTPRPGQKYEQYF
TRBJ2-5	TRBD1	NA	TRBV11-1	TGTGCCAGCAGCTTTTCGACAGGGAGAGGAGAGACCCAGTACTTC	CASSFSTGRGETQYF
TRBJ2-7	TRBD1	many	TRBV5-8	TGTGCCAGCAGCTTATTAACAGGGGTTAGGAAGTACGGGCAGTACTTC	CASSLLTGVRKYGQYF
TRBJ2-7	NA	medium-sized	TRBV7-8	TGTGCCAGCAGCTTAGTGTGGGGACGTCAAGCGGACGAGCAGTACTTC	CASSLVWGRQADEQYF
TRBJ2-7	NA	medium-sized	TRBV7-9	TGTGCCAGCAGCTTAGTTGGATTCTACGAGCAGTACTTC	CASSLVGFYEQYF
TRBJ2-3	NA	medium-sized	TRBV6-5	TGTGCCAGCAGTTACGGCCCCACTAGCACAGATACGCAGTATTTT	CASSYGPTSTDTQYF
TRBJ2-1	NA	medium-sized	TRBV6-2/TRBV6-3	TGTGCCAGCACTGAAAGGGACACTATCTCCTACAATGAGCAGTTCTTC	CASTERDTISYNEQFF
TRBJ2-7	TRBD1	medium-sized	TRBV20-1	TGCAGTGCTAGCGTTCTTTATCAGGGGGCGGGATGGCCCTACGAGCAGTACTTC	CSASVLYQGAGWPYEQYF
TRBJ1-1	NA	medium-sized	TRBV9	TGTGCCAGCGAACCCTGGCGGGCCTCCCAAGGGCCTGAAGCTTTCTTT	CASEPWRASQGPEAFF
TRBJ2-1	NA	medium-sized	TRBV10-2	TGCGCCAGCAGTGGTATTTGGTCCTACAATGAGCAGTTCTTC	CASSGIWSYNEQFF
TRBJ2-7	TRBD1	medium-sized	TRBV10-1	TGCGCCAGCAGTCCAGGGGGCTCGGGGGAGCAGTACTTC	CASSPGGSGEQYF
TRBJ1-4	TRBD1	many	TRBV7-8	TGTGCCAGCAGCCCCGGACAGGGAGGTGAAAAACTGTTTTTT	CASSPGQGGEKLFF
TRBJ2-1	NA	many	TRBV3-1	TGTGCCAGCAGCAAAGAAGGTCTTCCGGGCACCAGCAATGAGCAGTTCTTC	CASSKEGLPGTSNEQFF
TRBJ2-7	NA	medium-sized	TRBV24-1	TGTGCCACCGGGGGGACACGGTCACACGAGCAGTACTTC	CATGGTRSHEQYF
TRBJ2-5	TRBD2	many	TRBV20-1	TGCAGTGCTAGAGCCCCTCTTCCGGGACTAGCGGGGAAAGAGACCCAGTACTTC	CSARAPLPGLAGKETQYF
TRBJ1-2	NA	medium-sized	TRBV20-1	TGCAGTGCCAGAATGGGGGCAGAAGCTAACTATGGCTACACCTTC	CSARMGAEANYGYTF
TRBJ2-1	NA	few	TRBV4-2	TGTGCCAGCAGCCAAGATGGGCAGGAGGCGTACAATGAGCAGTTCTTC	CASSQDGQEAYNEQFF
TRBJ2-3	NA	many	TRBV7-2	TGTGCCAGCAGCATGAGACAAGGGGGGAGCACAGATACGCAGTATTTT	CASSMRQGGSTDTQYF
TRBJ2-1	TRBD2	NA	TRBV6-2/TRBV6-3	TGTGCCAGCAGCAAGGGACTAGGGCCTTTGGATGAGCAGTTCTTC	CASSKGLGPLDEQFF
TRBJ2-7	NA	medium-sized	TRBV6-2/TRBV6-3	TGTGCCAGCAGTTACTCAGGCCGGGAGCAGTACTTC	CASSYSGREQYF
TRBJ2-1	NA	medium-sized	TRBV30	TGTGCCTGGAAACTAGTGTACAATGAGCAGTTCTTC	CAWKLVYNEQFF
TRBJ2-7	NA	medium-sized	TRBV20-1	TGCAGTGCTAGAGTTTCAGGACGGAACATAGAGCAGTACTTC	CSARVSGRNIEQYF
TRBJ1-2	NA	medium-sized	TRBV28	TGTGCCAGCAGAGTAGGGTTGGCGGGTTTTGGCTACACCTTC	CASRVGLAGFGYTF
TRBJ2-1	NA	medium-sized	TRBV7-2	TGTGCCAGCAGCTTATATACTAGGGGCCGAGAGCAGTTCTTC	CASSLYTRGREQFF
TRBJ1-1	TRBD1	many	TRBV10-3	TGTGCCATCAGTGAGTCGAGAGTCGGACAGGTCATGAACACTGAAGCTTTCTTT	CAISESRVGQVMNTEAFF